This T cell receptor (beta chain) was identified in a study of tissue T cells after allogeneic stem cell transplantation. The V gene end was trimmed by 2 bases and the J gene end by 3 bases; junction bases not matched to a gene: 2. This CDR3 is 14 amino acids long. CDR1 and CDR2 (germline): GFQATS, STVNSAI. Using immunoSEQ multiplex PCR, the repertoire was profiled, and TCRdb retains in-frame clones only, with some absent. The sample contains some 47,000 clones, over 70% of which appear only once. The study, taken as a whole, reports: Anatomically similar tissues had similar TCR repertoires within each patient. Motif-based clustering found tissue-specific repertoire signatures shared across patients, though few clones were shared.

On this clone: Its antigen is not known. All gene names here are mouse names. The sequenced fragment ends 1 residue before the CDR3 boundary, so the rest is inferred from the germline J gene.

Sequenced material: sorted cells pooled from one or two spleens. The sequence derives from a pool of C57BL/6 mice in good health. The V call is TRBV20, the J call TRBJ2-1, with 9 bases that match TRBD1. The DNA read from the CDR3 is TGTGGTGCTAGGTCGGACAGGGGCTATGCTGAGCAGTTC. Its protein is CGARSDRGYAEQF. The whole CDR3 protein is CGARSDRGYAEQFF.